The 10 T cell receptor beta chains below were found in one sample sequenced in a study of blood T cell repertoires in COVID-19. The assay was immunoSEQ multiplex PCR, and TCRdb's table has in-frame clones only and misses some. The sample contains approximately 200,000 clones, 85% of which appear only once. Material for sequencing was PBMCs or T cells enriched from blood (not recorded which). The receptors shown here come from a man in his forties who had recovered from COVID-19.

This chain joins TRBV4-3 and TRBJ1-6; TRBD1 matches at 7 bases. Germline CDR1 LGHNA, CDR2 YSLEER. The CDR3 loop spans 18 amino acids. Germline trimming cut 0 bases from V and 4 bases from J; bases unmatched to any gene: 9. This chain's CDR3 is CASSQDIGGQEYNSPLHF. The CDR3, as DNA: TGCGCCAGCAGCCAAGATATTGGAGGACAGGAGTATAATTCACCCCTCCACTTT.

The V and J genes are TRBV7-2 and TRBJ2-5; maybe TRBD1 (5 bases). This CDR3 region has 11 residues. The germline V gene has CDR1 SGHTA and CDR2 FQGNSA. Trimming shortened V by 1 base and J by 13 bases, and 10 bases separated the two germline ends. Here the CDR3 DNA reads TGTGCCAGCAGCTTAGGGGGCGCCGGGTACTTC. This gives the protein CASSLGGAGYF.

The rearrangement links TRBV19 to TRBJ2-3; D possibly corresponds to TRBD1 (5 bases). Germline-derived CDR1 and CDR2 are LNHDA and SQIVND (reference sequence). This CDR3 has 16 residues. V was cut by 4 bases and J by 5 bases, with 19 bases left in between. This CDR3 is CASSTLHSSRVDTQYF. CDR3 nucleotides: TGTGCCAGTAGTACCCTTCATTCTTCCAGGGTAGATACGCAGTATTTT.

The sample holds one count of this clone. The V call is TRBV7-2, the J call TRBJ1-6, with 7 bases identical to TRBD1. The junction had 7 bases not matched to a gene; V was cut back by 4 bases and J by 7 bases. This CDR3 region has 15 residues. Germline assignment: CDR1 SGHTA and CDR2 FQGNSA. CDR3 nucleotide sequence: TGTGCCAGCAGCTCAGGACAGGTCCCAAATTCACCCCTCCACTTT. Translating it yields CASSSGQVPNSPLHF.

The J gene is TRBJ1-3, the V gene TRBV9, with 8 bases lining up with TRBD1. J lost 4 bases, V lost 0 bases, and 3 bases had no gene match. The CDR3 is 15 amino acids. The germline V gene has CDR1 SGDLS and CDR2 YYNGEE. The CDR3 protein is CASSVDQGAGNTIYF. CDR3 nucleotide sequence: TGTGCCAGCAGCGTAGATCAGGGGGCGGGAAACACCATATATTTT.

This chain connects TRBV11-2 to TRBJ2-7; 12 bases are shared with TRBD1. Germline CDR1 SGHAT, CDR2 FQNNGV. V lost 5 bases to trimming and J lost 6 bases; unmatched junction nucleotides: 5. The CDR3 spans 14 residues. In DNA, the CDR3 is TGTGCCAGCAGCGGGACAGGGGGCTTTTCCGAGCAGTACTTC. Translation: CASSGTGGFSEQYF.

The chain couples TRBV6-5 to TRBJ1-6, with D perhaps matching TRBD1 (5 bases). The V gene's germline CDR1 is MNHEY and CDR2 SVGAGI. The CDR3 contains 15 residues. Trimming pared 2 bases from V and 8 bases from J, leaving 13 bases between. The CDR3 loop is CASSYTNKGDSPLHF. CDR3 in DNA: TGTGCCAGCAGTTACACTAACAAAGGGGATTCACCCCTCCACTTT.

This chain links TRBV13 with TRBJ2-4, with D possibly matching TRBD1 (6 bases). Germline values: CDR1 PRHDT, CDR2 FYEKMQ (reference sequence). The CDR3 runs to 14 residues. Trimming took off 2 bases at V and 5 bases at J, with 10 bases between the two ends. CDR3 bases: TGTGCCAGCAGCTTAAGGGCAGGGGAAAACATTCAGTACTTC. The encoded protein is CASSLRAGENIQYF. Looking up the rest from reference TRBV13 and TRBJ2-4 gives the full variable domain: AAGVIQSPRHLIKEKRETATLKCYPIPRHDTVYWYQQGPGQDPQFLISFYEKMQSDKGSIPDRFSAQQFSDYHSELNMSSLELGDSALYFCASSLRAGENIQYFGAGTRLSVL.

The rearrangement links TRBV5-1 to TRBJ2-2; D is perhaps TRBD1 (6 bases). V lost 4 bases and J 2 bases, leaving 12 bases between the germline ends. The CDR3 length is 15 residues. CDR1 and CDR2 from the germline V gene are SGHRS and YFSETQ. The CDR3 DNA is TGCGCCAGCAGCCTAAGACAGGACAACACCGGGGAGCTGTTTTTT. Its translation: CASSLRQDNTGELFF.

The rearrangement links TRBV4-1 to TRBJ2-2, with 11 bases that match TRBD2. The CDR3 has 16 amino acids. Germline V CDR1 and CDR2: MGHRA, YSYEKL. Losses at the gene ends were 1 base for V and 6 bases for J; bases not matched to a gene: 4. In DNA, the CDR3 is TGCGCCAGCAGCCAAGTAGCGGGAGGGTTCGCCGGGGAGCTGTTTTTT. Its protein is CASSQVAGGFAGELFF.